The sequence of this T cell receptor beta chain was determined in a study of CD8+ T cells in alopecia areata. Turning to the study itself: Once tofacitinib had been taken for 6 to 18 months, 6 months off drug followed.

Sorted out of PBMCs were CD4+ T cells and CD8+ T cells. V lost 1 base to trimming and J lost 3 bases, with 21 bases between them. The CDR3 spans 17 residues. CDR1 is GTSNPN, CDR2 SVGIG, per germline (reference sequence). Sequencing templates came from extracted RNA that was reverse transcribed into cDNA. The assay was immunoSEQ multiplex PCR, and TCRdb's table has in-frame clones only and misses some. The data hold about 180,000 clones, with 63% observed a single time. The gene calls are TRBV30 and TRBJ1-2; tentatively, D is TRBD1 (5 bases). The sequence came from a human donor with alopecia areata. Source: CD4+ T cells sorted from blood, taken at week 0. The CDR3 DNA follows: TGTGCCTGGAGTGGGTACCGCGACAGCCCCATTGACTATGGCTACACCTTC. Translating it yields CAWSGYRDSPIDYGYTF. Full variable domain (remainder filled in from reference TRBV30 and TRBJ1-2): SQTIHQWPATLVQPVGSPLSLECTVEGTSNPNLYWYRQAAGRGLQLLFYSVGIGQISSEVPQNLSASRPQDRQFILSSKKLLLSDSGFYLCAWSGYRDSPIDYGYTFGSGTRLTVV.